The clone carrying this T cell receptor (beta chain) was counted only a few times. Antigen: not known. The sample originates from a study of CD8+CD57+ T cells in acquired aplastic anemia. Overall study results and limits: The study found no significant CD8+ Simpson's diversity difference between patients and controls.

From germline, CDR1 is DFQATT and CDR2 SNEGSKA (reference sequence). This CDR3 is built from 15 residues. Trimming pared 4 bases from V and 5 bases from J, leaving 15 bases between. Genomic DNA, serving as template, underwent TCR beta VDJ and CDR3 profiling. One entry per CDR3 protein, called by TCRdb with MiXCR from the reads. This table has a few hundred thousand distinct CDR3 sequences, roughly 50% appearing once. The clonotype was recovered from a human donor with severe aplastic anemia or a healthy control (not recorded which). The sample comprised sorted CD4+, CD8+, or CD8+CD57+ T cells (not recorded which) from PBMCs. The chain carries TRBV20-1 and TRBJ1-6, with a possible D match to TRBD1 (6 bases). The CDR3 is CSATIRQGNNSPLHF. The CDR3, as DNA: TGCAGTGCTACCATCCGGCAGGGGAATAATTCACCCCTCCACTTT.